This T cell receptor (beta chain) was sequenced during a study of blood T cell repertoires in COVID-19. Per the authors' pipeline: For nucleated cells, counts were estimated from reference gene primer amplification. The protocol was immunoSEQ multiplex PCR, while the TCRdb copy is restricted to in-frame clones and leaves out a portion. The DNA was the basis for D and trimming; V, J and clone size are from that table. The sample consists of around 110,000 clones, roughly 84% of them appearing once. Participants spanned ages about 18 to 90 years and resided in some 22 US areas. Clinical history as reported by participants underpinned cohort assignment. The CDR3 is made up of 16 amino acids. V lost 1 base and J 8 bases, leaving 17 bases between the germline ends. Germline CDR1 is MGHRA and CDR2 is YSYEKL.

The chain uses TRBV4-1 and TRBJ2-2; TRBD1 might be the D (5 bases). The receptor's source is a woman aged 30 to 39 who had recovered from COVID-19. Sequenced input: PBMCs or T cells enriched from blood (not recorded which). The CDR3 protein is CASSQVGKGAGGELFF. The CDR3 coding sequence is TGCGCCAGCAGCCAAGTAGGAAAAGGGGCTGGGGGGGAGCTGTTTTTT.